Listed below are T cell receptor beta chains from one sample, sequenced in a study of T cell responses to AZD1222 COVID-19 vaccine. The protocol was immunoSEQ multiplex PCR, while the TCRdb copy is restricted to in-frame clones and leaves out a portion. The data show fewer than 300,000 clones, with over 90% seen just once and 0.5% to 0.7% held by the top ten. The material sequenced was peripheral blood, taken on day 0 of AZD1222 vaccination. These receptors were collected from an adult in good health. Both conserved end residues are trimmed from each CDR3. Fields, in order: J gene, V gene, clone size, CDR3 protein. Part of the rows lack a size; the others show once, few, many or a class for expanded clones.

TRBJ1-1	TRBV21-1	NA	ASSPGRWEAF
TRBJ2-5	TRBV10-3	NA	AISELAAGLKETQY
TRBJ2-7	TRBV2	NA	ASGTGLGEQY
TRBJ2-1	TRBV28	NA	ASSLAGDYNEQF
TRBJ1-2	TRBV3-1/TRBV3-2	NA	ASSKRTADYGYT
TRBJ1-6	TRBV11-2	NA	ASRHEPGSNSPLH
TRBJ2-3	TRBV6-4	NA	ASSATSGGADTQY
TRBJ2-7	TRBV21-1	NA	ASSKERTARYEQY
TRBJ2-2	TRBV7-9	NA	ASTLAGGWAGELF
TRBJ1-2	TRBV14	NA	ASSQDTRRTGGIHGYT
TRBJ2-3	TRBV29-1	NA	SVTGHLGTDTQY
TRBJ2-3	TRBV6-5	NA	SGGATRDTQY
TRBJ1-4	TRBV5-6	NA	ASSLKGDRLF
TRBJ1-2	TRBV18	NA	ASSQGRTGYT
TRBJ2-7	TRBV5-5	NA	ASSLARGGNEQY
TRBJ1-6	TRBV2	once	ASSFQGAPAYNSPLH
TRBJ1-6	TRBV25-1	NA	ASSGGEDSPLH
TRBJ1-4	TRBV9	NA	ASSVGGSTNEKLF
TRBJ1-1	TRBV6-5	NA	ASIDDGVGTEAF
TRBJ1-5	TRBV18	NA	ASSPLRGVQPQH
TRBJ2-1	TRBV29-1	NA	SVIELAGRNEQF
TRBJ1-5	TRBV6-5	NA	ASSPRGINQPQH
TRBJ2-7	TRBV19	NA	ASSGTRQDYSYEQY
TRBJ1-5	TRBV4-1	NA	ASSQDRQVNQPQH
TRBJ2-5	TRBV2	NA	ASRAGGSETQY
TRBJ1-2	TRBV28	NA	ASSLSVRVYGYT
TRBJ2-7	TRBV11-3	NA	ASSPTGTYEQY
TRBJ2-7	TRBV18	NA	ASSPRDGTYEQY
TRBJ1-1	TRBV18	NA	ASSPALRAGGTEAF
TRBJ2-1	TRBV19	once	ASSIPRLAGGSSYNEQF
TRBJ2-1	TRBV19	NA	ATRDGPRSYNEQF
TRBJ1-2	TRBV2	NA	ASGVEYGYT
TRBJ1-1	TRBV5-4	NA	ASSSILGQGSEAF
TRBJ1-1	TRBV3-1/TRBV3-2	NA	ASSPGHRGGQAF
TRBJ1-5	TRBV28	NA	ASRPGDRENQPQH
TRBJ1-1	TRBV10-2	NA	ASSDRDTEAF
TRBJ1-1	TRBV5-5	NA	ASSLEGRGTEAF
TRBJ2-3	TRBV24-1	NA	ATSHPSGSDTQY
TRBJ2-1	TRBV5-1	NA	ASSYTDNEQF
TRBJ2-7	TRBV21-1	once	ASSKSTGKLDQHEQY